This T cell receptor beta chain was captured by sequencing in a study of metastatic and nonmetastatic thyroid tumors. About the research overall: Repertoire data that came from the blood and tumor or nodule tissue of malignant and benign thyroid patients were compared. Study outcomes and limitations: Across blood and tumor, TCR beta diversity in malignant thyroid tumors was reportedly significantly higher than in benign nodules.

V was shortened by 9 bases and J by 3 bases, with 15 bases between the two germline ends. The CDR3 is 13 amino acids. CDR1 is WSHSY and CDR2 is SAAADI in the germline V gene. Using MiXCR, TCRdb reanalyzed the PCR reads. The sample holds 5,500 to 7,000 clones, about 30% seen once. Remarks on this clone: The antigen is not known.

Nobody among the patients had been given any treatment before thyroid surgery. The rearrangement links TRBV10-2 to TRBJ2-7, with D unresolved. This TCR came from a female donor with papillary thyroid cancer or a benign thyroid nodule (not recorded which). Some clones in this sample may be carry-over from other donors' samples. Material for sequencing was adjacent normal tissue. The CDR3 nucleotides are TGCGCCAGTTCGAAAGACAAATTCTACGAGCAGTACTTC. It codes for CASSKDKFYEQYF.